The 25 T cell receptor beta chains presented below share a single source sample, sequenced in a study of blood T cell repertoires in COVID-19. Sequencing used immunoSEQ multiplex PCR; TCRdb keeps in-frame clones, though not all of them. The sample carries more than 250,000 clones, approximately 83% recorded once. Sequencing was carried out using peripheral blood. Source of these receptors: a woman in her thirties who had recovered from COVID-19.

The rearrangement uses TRBV30 and TRBJ1-2; 9 bases fit TRBD1. The CDR3 length is 14 residues. V shed 8 bases and J 7 bases; nucleotides not matched to a gene: 14. The V gene's germline CDR1 is GTSNPN and CDR2 SVGIG (reference sequence). The CDR3 spells CAHDPGQGSSGYTF. DNA of the CDR3: TGTGCCCACGATCCGGGACAGGGTTCATCTGGCTACACCTTC.

The chain couples TRBV19 to TRBJ1-1; 8 bases are a match to TRBD1. Germline V gene sequence: CDR1 LNHDA, CDR2 SQIVND (reference sequence). The CDR3 is made up of 16 amino acids. Losses at the gene ends were 3 bases for V and 2 bases for J; bases not matched to a gene: 8. The CDR3 loop reads CASSIGQGAQNTEAFF. The CDR3 coding sequence is TGTGCCAGTAGTATTGGGCAGGGGGCCCAAAACACTGAAGCTTTCTTT. The full variable domain, completed using reference TRBV19 and TRBJ1-1, is DGGITQSPKYLFRKEGQNVTLSCEQNLNHDAMYWYRQDPGQGLRLIYYSQIVNDFQKGDIAEGYSVSREKKESFPLTVTSAQKNPTAFYLCASSIGQGAQNTEAFFGQGTRLTVV.

This chain connects TRBV28 to TRBJ1-3, with 9 bases fitting TRBD1. V was pared by 4 bases and J by 7 bases, with 8 bases of the junction left unmatched. This CDR3 is 15 amino acids long. The germline V gene has CDR1 MDHEN and CDR2 SYDVKM. The CDR3 spells CASSSEDRGGNTIYF. CDR3 DNA sequence: TGTGCCAGCAGTTCCGAGGACAGGGGAGGGAACACCATATATTTT.

The CDR3 spells CASIGLAGPYYNEQFF. CDR3 nucleotide sequence: TGTGCCAGCATAGGGCTAGCGGGACCATATTACAATGAGCAGTTCTTC. The V gene is TRBV2, the J gene TRBJ2-1, with 9 bases that match TRBD2. The CDR3 is 16 residues long. Germline values: CDR1 SNHLY, CDR2 FYNNEI. With V trimmed by 7 bases and J by 4 bases, 11 bases remained unmatched.

V is TRBV5-1 and J is TRBJ2-3, with 12 bases aligning to TRBD2. Germline V gene lookup returns CDR1 SGHRS and CDR2 YFSETQ. The CDR3 runs 15 residues. V dropped 7 bases and J dropped 4; count of bases not matched to a gene: 7. CDR3 sequence (DNA): TGCGCCAGCTTCCTAGCGGGAGGGCCAGCAGATACGCAGTATTTT. Its protein is CASFLAGGPADTQYF. Drawing the rest from reference TRBV5-1 and TRBJ2-3, the complete variable domain is KAGVTQTPRYLIKTRGQQVTLSCSPISGHRSVSWYQQTPGQGLQFLFEYFSETQRNKGNFPGRFSGRQFSNSRSEMNVSTLELGDSALYLCASFLAGGPADTQYFGPGTRLTVL.

The V gene is TRBV11-2, the J gene TRBJ1-5, with no clear D. Trimming shortened V by 0 bases and J by 7 bases, and 7 bases separated the two germline ends. This CDR3 contains 13 residues. CDR1 SGHAT and CDR2 FQNNGV come from the germline V gene. CDR3 sequence: CASSLDRFQPQHF. For the CDR3, the DNA is TGTGCCAGCAGCTTAGACAGGTTCCAGCCCCAGCATTTT.

The chain carries TRBV27 and TRBJ1-2; 9 bases line up with TRBD1. Germline V gene sequence: CDR1 MNHEY, CDR2 SMNVEV (reference sequence). The J segment lost 6 bases and the V segment lost 3 bases, leaving 8 bases of the junction unmatched. This CDR3 is 15 amino acids long. The CDR3 nucleotides are TGTGCCAGCAGTTTGGCCGGGACAGGGTGGGATGGCTACACCTTC. It yields the protein CASSLAGTGWDGYTF.

This rearrangement joins TRBV30 to TRBJ2-2; TRBD1 agrees at 11 bases. The CDR3 spans 15 residues. With V trimmed by 8 bases and J by 4 bases, 9 bases remained unmatched. CDR1 GTSNPN and CDR2 SVGIG come from the germline V gene (reference sequence). The CDR3 bases are TGTGCCCGGCGGGACAGGGGGACCTCCACCGGGGAGCTGTTTTTT. Its translation is CARRDRGTSTGELFF.

The chain has TRBV21-1 and TRBJ2-3; the D segment call TRBD2 is taken from the table without a DNA check. TRBV21-1 is shown as a pseudogene. The CDR3 is made up of 17 amino acids. The CDR3 nucleotides read TGTGCCAGCAGCAAAGTAGGGCGGCGGGAAGACCGGGATACGCAGTATTTT. Protein: CASSKVGRREDRDTQYF.

This clone was picked up one time. The chain joins TRBV6-5 to TRBJ1-1; D gene unclear. Deletions cut 3 bases from V and 11 bases from J, with 10 bases between. The CDR3 spans 11 residues. Germline V lookup: CDR1 MNHEY, CDR2 SVGAGI. The CDR3 spells CASSYSSKAFF. CDR3 nucleotide sequence: TGTGCCAGCAGTTATTCGTCTAAGGCTTTCTTT.

V gene TRBV10-2 combines with J gene TRBJ1-1, with TRBD1 matching over 8 bases. The CDR3 contains 14 residues. Germline assignment: CDR1 WSHSY and CDR2 SAAADI. Trimming cost V 2 bases and J 6 bases; bases outside gene matches: 5. The CDR3 protein is CASSEGQGWAEAFF. CDR3 bases: TGCGCCAGCAGTGAGGGACAGGGCTGGGCTGAAGCTTTCTTT.

A few counts support this clone. The V call is TRBV5-1, the J call TRBJ2-3; 9 bases fit TRBD1. Germline-derived CDR1 and CDR2 are SGHRS and YFSETQ. CDR3 length: 16 amino acids. Trimming took 3 bases from V and 6 from J; bases not matched to a gene: 11. The CDR3 sequence is CASSWKPGQGSDTQYF. CDR3 coding DNA: TGCGCCAGCAGCTGGAAGCCGGGACAGGGAAGTGATACGCAGTATTTT.

The rearrangement joins TRBV5-1 to TRBJ1-4, with D hard to call. CDR1 is SGHRS, CDR2 YFSETQ, per germline. The CDR3 has 15 amino acids. The V gene lost 0 bases and the J gene lost 5 bases, with 11 bases spanning the gap. The CDR3 nucleotides read TGCGCCAGCAGCTTGGGCCCCAGAATGAATGAAAAACTGTTTTTT. Protein: CASSLGPRMNEKLFF.

This chain links TRBV24-1 with TRBJ2-5, with TRBD1 matching 9 bases. In germline, CDR1 is KGHDR, CDR2 SFDVKD. This CDR3 spans 15 amino acids. V gave up 4 bases and J gave up 5 bases; unmatched junction bases: 7. The DNA for the CDR3 is TGTGCCACCAGTGACCTCCGCGGACAGGGGGAGACCCAGTACTTC. Its protein product is CATSDLRGQGETQYF.

V is TRBV2 and J is TRBJ2-1; D is possibly TRBD1 (6 bases). Germline values: CDR1 SNHLY, CDR2 FYNNEI. The V end lost 7 bases, the J end lost 7 bases, and 11 bases lay between the germline ends. The CDR3 runs to 12 residues. CDR3 region: CASTGQNNEQFF. DNA of the CDR3: TGTGCCAGCACCGGACAGAATAATGAGCAGTTCTTC.

The rearrangement joins TRBV24-1 to TRBJ2-3; tentatively, D is TRBD1 (6 bases). Germline CDR1 is KGHDR and CDR2 is SFDVKD. The CDR3 is 13 amino acids. V was clipped by 1 base and J by 8 bases, with 9 bases between them. Here the CDR3 reads CATSDFGRGTQYF. The CDR3 DNA is TGTGCCACCAGTGATTTCGGCAGGGGTACGCAGTATTTT.

This sequence joins TRBV19 and TRBJ1-1; the D is unclear. Germline CDR1 is LNHDA and CDR2 is SQIVND (reference sequence). CDR3 length equals 13 residues. V dropped 5 bases and J dropped 2 bases, with 9 bases sitting between them. The CDR3 DNA is TGTGCCAGTAGTTATCAGTTAAACACTGAAGCTTTCTTT. This codes for CASSYQLNTEAFF.

A few counts support this clone. The chain recombines TRBV29-1 with TRBJ1-5; D is unclear. This CDR3 is 14 amino acids long. Trimming pared 4 bases from V and 2 bases from J, leaving 12 bases between. CDR1 SQVTM and CDR2 ANQGSEA come from the germline V gene. CDR3 sequence: CSVGITGGNQPQHF. Here the CDR3 DNA reads TGCAGCGTTGGTATCACCGGAGGCAATCAGCCCCAGCATTTT.

This rearrangement joins TRBV9 to TRBJ2-1; maybe TRBD2 (5 bases). Germline loops: CDR1 SGDLS, CDR2 YYNGEE. The V and J ends lost 0 bases and 9 bases respectively, with 16 bases between them. There are 15 residues in the CDR3. The DNA of the CDR3 is TGTGCCAGCAGCGTAGTTGATGGAACGGCGGGTGAGCAGTTCTTC. It encodes CASSVVDGTAGEQFF.

This rearrangement joins TRBV28 to TRBJ1-2; D is perhaps TRBD1 (6 bases). The V end was cut by 6 bases, the J end by 4 bases, with 15 bases between. Germline V gene sequence: CDR1 MDHEN, CDR2 SYDVKM. The CDR3 covers 14 residues. The CDR3 reads CASSGQNSLYGYTF. CDR3 DNA sequence: TGTGCCAGCAGCGGACAGAATTCTCTCTATGGCTACACCTTC.

The gene calls are TRBV5-6 and TRBJ2-7; D unclear. V dropped 1 base and J dropped 6 bases, with 8 bases sitting between them. CDR1 is SGHDT and CDR2 is YYEEEE in the germline V gene. CDR3 size: 12 residues. In nucleotides, the CDR3 is TGTGCCAGCAGCTTGTCGGTTGGCGAGCAGTACTTC. It encodes CASSLSVGEQYF.

This clone was observed a handful of times. The chain's CDR3 is CASSSRAGGSGAYEQYF. The CDR3 DNA reads as TGTGCCAGCAGCTCCAGGGCGGGAGGAAGCGGGGCATACGAGCAGTACTTC. V and J are TRBV7-2 and TRBJ2-7; 8 positions agree with TRBD2. After removal of 4 bases from V and 4 bases from J, the junction contained 15 bases not matched to a gene. The CDR3 contains 17 residues. Germline V gives CDR1 SGHTA, CDR2 FQGNSA.

The chain employs TRBV2 and TRBJ2-3; 9 bases are a match to TRBD2. J lost 2 bases, V lost 4 bases, and 4 bases had no gene match. Germline CDR1 reads SNHLY; CDR2 reads FYNNEI. The length of the CDR3 is 15 residues. CDR3 in amino acids: CASSGERGATDTQYF. For the CDR3, the DNA is TGTGCCAGCAGTGGTGAGCGGGGGGCCACAGATACGCAGTATTTT.

The chain joins TRBV28 to TRBJ1-5; 9 positions agree with TRBD1. The junction had 11 bases not matched to a gene; V was cut back by 7 bases and J by 4 bases. There are 16 residues in the CDR3. Germline CDR1 reads MDHEN; CDR2 reads SYDVKM. CDR3 region: CASTPIGQGQNQPQHF. CDR3 coding DNA: TGTGCCAGCACTCCCATCGGACAGGGGCAAAATCAGCCCCAGCATTTT. The full variable domain, completed using reference TRBV28 and TRBJ1-5, is DVKVTQSSRYLVKRTGEKVFLECVQDMDHENMFWYRQDPGLGLRLIYFSYDVKMKEKGDIPEGYSVSREKKERFSLILESASTNQTSMYLCASTPIGQGQNQPQHFGDGTRLSIL.

The J gene is TRBJ2-6, the V gene TRBV9; 9 nucleotides agree with TRBD2. V dropped 3 bases and J dropped 0; count of bases not matched to a gene: 1. Germline-derived CDR1 and CDR2 are SGDLS and YYNGEE. The CDR3 totals 16 residues. In DNA form, the CDR3 reads TGTGCCAGCAGCGCTAGCGGGAACTCTGGGGCCAACGTCCTGACTTTC. It codes for CASSASGNSGANVLTF.